The 6 T cell receptor beta chains presented below share a single source sample, sequenced in a study of blood T cell repertoires in COVID-19. Generated by immunoSEQ multiplex PCR, the TCRdb table keeps only in-frame clones and is missing some. The table lists about 82,000 clones, less than 85% of them singletons. The sample comprised peripheral blood. The source is a human donor with acute or convalescent COVID-19. The donor label of this sample is uncertain.

The J gene is TRBJ1-2, the V gene TRBV28; possible D gene TRBD1, 5 bases. Germline loops: CDR1 MDHEN, CDR2 SYDVKM. This CDR3 is 12 amino acids long. V was clipped by 5 bases and J by 7 bases, with 11 bases between them. The CDR3 here is CASSPLGGGYTF. CDR3 nucleotide sequence: TGTGCCAGCAGTCCGCTGGGGGGTGGCTACACCTTC.

The genes are TRBV5-1 and TRBJ2-2; the match to TRBD1 covers 9 bases. The germline V gene encodes CDR1 SGHRS and CDR2 YFSETQ. CDR3 length: 15 amino acids. V gave up 3 bases and J gave up 7 bases; unmatched junction bases: 7. The chain's CDR3 is CASSWRTGEGGELFF. Written as DNA, the CDR3 is TGCGCCAGCAGCTGGAGGACAGGGGAAGGCGGGGAGCTGTTTTTT.

The chain links TRBV7-2 to TRBJ2-3; possibly TRBD2 for D (5 bases). This CDR3 is built from 15 residues. The germline CDR1 and CDR2 sequences are SGHTA and FQGNSA. V lost 1 base to trimming and J lost 3 bases, with 11 bases between them. The CDR3 nucleotides are TGTGCCAGCAGCTTAGTTCAAAGAGGGACAGATACGCAGTATTTT. This codes for CASSLVQRGTDTQYF.

In the case of this clone: Other DNA sequences in this sample translate to the same CDR3. The chain is built from TRBV7-2 and TRBJ1-3; TRBD1 is a possible D gene (5 bases). V was pared by 5 bases and J by 5 bases, with 13 bases between. Germline V lookup: CDR1 SGHTA, CDR2 FQGNSA. This CDR3 spans 14 amino acids. This chain's CDR3 is CASSPPTVRNTIYF. CDR3 DNA: TGTGCCAGCAGCCCACCGACAGTAAGAAACACCATATATTTT.

The chain links TRBV28 to TRBJ1-5; D ambiguous. Trimming stripped 7 bases from V and 7 bases from J, with 14 bases between. In germline, CDR1 is MDHEN, CDR2 SYDVKM. The CDR3 loop spans 13 amino acids. CDR3 protein: CASTPGSWQPQHF. The CDR3 bases are TGTGCCAGCACCCCGGGATCTTGGCAGCCCCAGCATTTT.

Only a few counts were recorded for this clone. This sequence joins TRBV4-2 and TRBJ1-2; 7 nucleotides agree with TRBD1. J was trimmed by 2 bases and V by 0 bases; bases with no gene match: 6. The CDR3 length is 16 residues. Looked up from germline, CDR1 is LGHNA and CDR2 is YNFKEQ. CDR3 in amino acids: CASSQEGQIFNYGYTF. The CDR3, as DNA: TGTGCCAGCAGCCAAGAGGGACAGATCTTCAACTATGGCTACACCTTC.